The 10 T cell receptor beta chains listed next were all sequenced from one sample in a study of CD8 T cells in ankylosing spondylitis. Using its own MiXCR run on the 5' RACE reads, TCRdb lists one record per CDR3 protein. Of approximately 60,000 distinct CDR3 sequences listed, approximately 6% are singletons. Sequencing was done on a sample of synovial fluid, either unsorted or a sorted T cell fraction (not recorded which). The source is a male donor with ankylosing spondylitis.

This clonotype was counted at least ten times. V gene TRBV30 combines with J gene TRBJ1-2; D remains ambiguous. Trimming removed 2 bases at V and 4 bases at J, with 8 bases between. This CDR3 is built from 12 residues. Germline-derived CDR1 and CDR2 are GTSNPN and SVGIG (reference sequence). The CDR3 reads CAWSSTVYGYTF. Written as DNA, the CDR3 is TGTGCCTGGAGTTCTACAGTCTATGGCTACACCTTC.

About this clonotype: A read error is possible here, since a much larger clone lies one base away. The rearrangement joins TRBV18 to TRBJ2-4, with TRBD1 matching 7 bases. The CDR3 is 13 residues long. Germline V gives CDR1 KGHSH, CDR2 LQKENI. Losses at the gene ends were 8 bases for V and 7 bases for J; bases not matched to a gene: 8. The CDR3 DNA reads TGTGCCAGCGCTGGACAGGTGAGTAACATTCAGTACTTC. Its translation is CASAGQVSNIQYF.

The CDR3 loop is CASSQDGMWQPSSYNEQFF. CDR3 DNA: TGTGCCAGCAGCCAAGACGGAATGTGGCAGCCTAGCTCCTACAATGAGCAGTTCTTC. The J gene is TRBJ2-1, the V gene TRBV3-1; D gene ambiguous. V lost 0 bases, J lost 0 bases, and 18 bases lay in between. There are 19 residues in the CDR3. Germline V gene sequence: CDR1 LGHDT, CDR2 YNNKEL (reference sequence).

On this clonotype itself: It may be a read error: a sequence one base away is much more abundant. The rearrangement joins TRBV2 to TRBJ2-4; D is possibly TRBD1 or TRBD2 (5 bases each). Germline V gives CDR1 SNHLY, CDR2 FYNNEI. The CDR3 is 13 residues long. The V gene lost 7 bases and the J gene lost 12 bases, with 19 bases spanning the gap. The CDR3 bases are TGTGCCAGCACAACGGGGCAGGGAATGTGTCAGTACTTC. Translated, it gives CASTTGQGMCQYF.

This clonotype was observed many times. The rearrangement links TRBV11-2 to TRBJ2-2; D is ambiguous. With 5 bases removed from V and 2 bases from J, the gap between germline ends came to 9 bases. From germline, CDR1 is SGHAT and CDR2 FQNNGV. The CDR3 runs to 14 residues. The CDR3 sequence is CASSIQPNTGELFF. DNA of the CDR3: TGTGCCAGCAGCATACAACCTAACACCGGGGAGCTGTTTTTT.

Only a few counts were recorded for this clonotype. This chain links TRBV5-1 with TRBJ2-3; 8 bases fit TRBD2. V lost 3 bases and J lost 4; bases outside the gene matches: 7. Per the germline V gene, CDR1 is SGHRS and CDR2 is YFSETQ. The CDR3 is made up of 15 amino acids. Here the CDR3 DNA reads TGCGCCAGCAGCTGGGGTCCGGGAGGGTCAGATACGCAGTATTTT. Its protein is CASSWGPGGSDTQYF.

This clonotype appeared a few times. J is TRBJ1-2 and V is TRBV15; D is unresolved. The CDR3 is 15 residues long. Germline V CDR1 and CDR2: LNHNV, YYDKDF (reference sequence). V was clipped by 0 bases and J by 5 bases, with 13 bases between them. The CDR3 nucleotides read TGTGCCACCAGCAGAGATCGGCCTCCGGCGTATGGCTACACCTTC. As protein: CATSRDRPPAYGYTF. The full variable domain, with the rest looked up from reference TRBV15 and TRBJ1-2, is DAMVIQNPRYQVTQFGKPVTLSCSQTLNHNVMYWYQQKSSQAPKLLFHYYDKDFNNEADTPDNFQSRRPNTSFCFLDIRSPGLGDTAMYLCATSRDRPPAYGYTFGSGTRLTVV.

The rearrangement links TRBV12-3 or TRBV12-4 to TRBJ2-3; D call uncertain. This CDR3 spans 14 amino acids. Trimming took 7 bases from V and 0 from J, leaving 11 bases between them. CDR3 coding DNA: TGTGCCAGCACCCCTCCGTATAGCACAGATACGCAGTATTTT. This encodes CASTPPYSTDTQYF.

This clonotype was counted at least ten times. The chain couples TRBV5-1 to TRBJ2-3; the match to TRBD1 covers 7 bases. CDR3 length: 14 amino acids. Germline CDR1 reads SGHRS; CDR2 reads YFSETQ. V lost 1 base to trimming and J lost 5 bases; unmatched junction nucleotides: 4. CDR3 bases: TGCGCCAGCAGCTTGAGGGGGCTGGAAGATACGCAGTATTTT. Translation: CASSLRGLEDTQYF.

This clonotype occurred many times. The chain uses TRBV9 and TRBJ1-4; no firm D call. Trimming left V 3 bases short and J 0 bases short, with 9 bases between. CDR1 and CDR2 (germline): SGDLS, YYNGEE. The CDR3 totals 15 residues. The CDR3 region is CASSEGPATNEKLFF. CDR3 nucleotide sequence: TGTGCCAGCAGCGAGGGCCCTGCAACTAATGAAAAACTGTTTTTT.